This entry lists 13 T cell receptor beta chains sequenced from one sample in a study of cytomegalovirus exposure and HLA in healthy donors. With 60 Vbeta and 13 Jbeta primers, the PCR was carried out. Assay used: immunoSEQ multiplex PCR; TCRdb lists only in-frame clones, some missing. The repertoire consists of about 200,000 clones, with about 81% occurring once and the leading ten covering 6% to 8%. The sample was PBMCs. The source of these receptors is a woman aged 50 to 60 in good health and CMV-seropositive.

The chain is built from TRBV2 and TRBJ1-5; D is ambiguous. Trimming cost V 6 bases and J 0 bases, with 9 bases left between them. Germline V gene data show CDR1 as SNHLY and CDR2 as FYNNEI. The CDR3 covers 14 residues. The CDR3 region has the DNA TGTGCCAGCAGCGGGTCCGTTAGCAATCAGCCCCAGCATTTT. Protein product: CASSGSVSNQPQHF.

The V gene is TRBV5-1, the J gene TRBJ2-2; TRBD2 aligns across 13 bases. Germline V CDR1 and CDR2: SGHRS, YFSETQ. This CDR3 is 17 amino acids long. The trim removed 4 bases at V and 5 bases at J, leaving 8 bases unmatched. CDR3 amino acids: CASSPGLAGVRTGELFF. CDR3 sequence (DNA): TGCGCCAGCAGCCCAGGACTAGCGGGAGTGCGAACCGGGGAGCTGTTTTTT.

The V call is TRBV28, the J call TRBJ2-2; TRBD2 might be the D (6 bases). There are 15 residues in the CDR3. The V and J ends lost 5 bases and 1 base respectively, with 11 bases between them. Germline CDR1 is MDHEN and CDR2 is SYDVKM. CDR3 amino acids: CASSAGLKNTGELFF. The CDR3 nucleotides read TGTGCCAGCAGTGCGGGACTCAAGAACACCGGGGAGCTGTTTTTT.

This chain uses TRBV18 with TRBJ2-3; 9 nucleotides align to TRBD1. V dropped 1 base and J dropped 2; count of bases not matched to a gene: 16. The CDR3 sequence is 20 residues long. CDR1 is KGHSH and CDR2 is LQKENI in the germline V gene. CDR3 nucleotides: TGTGCCAGCTCACCACAGGAGACAGGGGGTCTAGCGGAACCCACAGATACGCAGTATTTT. Residues: CASSPQETGGLAEPTDTQYF.

The V call is TRBV2, the J call TRBJ2-3; D is unclear. Germline CDR1 and CDR2: SNHLY and FYNNEI. The CDR3 is 13 residues long. The V and J ends lost 4 bases and 1 base respectively, with 6 bases between them. The CDR3 here is CASSVEGTDTQYF. The CDR3 DNA reads TGTGCCAGCAGTGTAGAGGGCACAGATACGCAGTATTTT.

This clone occurred a few times. At one of its ends the junction is not consistent with the germline gene, which may arise from a read error. The rearrangement uses TRBV7-9 and TRBJ1-1, with D tentatively TRBD1 (6 bases). The CDR3 length is 15 residues. Germline-derived CDR1 and CDR2 are SEHNR and FQNEAQ (reference sequence). This chain's CDR3 is CSSSSQGDKNTEAFF. The CDR3 coding sequence is TGTTCCAGCAGTTCCCAAGGGGACAAAAACACTGAAGCTTTCTTT.

This chain links TRBV6-4 with TRBJ1-5; D is undetermined. V was trimmed by 0 bases and J by 9 bases, leaving 15 bases between them. Germline assignment: CDR1 MRHNA and CDR2 SNTAGT. The CDR3 is 15 residues long. Written as DNA, the CDR3 is TGTGCCAGCAGTGACTCGAGGAATCCTAACCGGCCCCAGCATTTT. Protein product: CASSDSRNPNRPQHF.

This clone was recorded only once. The V gene is TRBV6-5, the J gene TRBJ1-2; D is possibly TRBD1 (5 bases). Germline lookup yields CDR1 MNHEY and CDR2 SVGAGI. Trimming removed 2 bases at V and 0 bases at J, with 10 bases between. CDR3 length: 15 residues. The chain's CDR3 is CASSYGQETNYGYTF. DNA of the CDR3: TGTGCCAGCAGTTACGGACAAGAAACTAACTATGGCTACACCTTC.

This clone has just a few counts. The chain links TRBV2 to TRBJ1-2; D gene uncertain. V was pared by 5 bases and J by 2 bases, with 6 bases between. In germline, CDR1 is SNHLY, CDR2 FYNNEI. There are 12 residues in the CDR3. Written as DNA, the CDR3 is TGTGCCAGCAGTTTCCAAAACTATGGCTACACCTTC. As protein: CASSFQNYGYTF.

V gene TRBV5-1 combines with J gene TRBJ2-5; unclear D gene. The end of the DNA aligns better with TRBJ2-7, so the J call may be wrong. The germline V gene has CDR1 SGHRS and CDR2 YFSETQ. This CDR3 is built from 14 residues. The CDR3 sequence is CASSRGASSYEQYF. DNA of the CDR3: TGCGCCAGCAGCCGCGGCGCCAGCTCCTACGAGCAGTACTTC.

The rearrangement joins TRBV5-4 to TRBJ1-6; 9 nucleotides match TRBD1. The CDR3 contains 15 residues. Trimming removed 0 bases from V and 7 bases from J; junction bases left unmatched: 2. Germline values: CDR1 SGHNT, CDR2 YYREEE (reference sequence). DNA for the CDR3: TGTGCCAGCAGCTTGGAAGGGACAGGGAATTCACCCCTCCACTTT. Its translation: CASSLEGTGNSPLHF. The full variable domain, its missing parts supplied by reference TRBV5-4 and TRBJ1-6, is ETGVTQSPTHLIKTRGQQVTLRCSSQSGHNTVSWYQQALGQGPQFIFQYYREEENGRGNFPPRFSGLQFPNYSSELNVNALELDDSALYLCASSLEGTGNSPLHFGNGTRLTVT.

This clone was counted between two and nine times. This chain joins TRBV19 and TRBJ1-6, with 8 bases identical to TRBD1. V shed 5 bases and J 8 bases; nucleotides not matched to a gene: 5. CDR3 length equals 14 residues. CDR1 is LNHDA, CDR2 SQIVND, per germline (reference sequence). CDR3 coding DNA: TGTGCCAGTAGTCCACAGGGGGGTGATTCACCCCTCCACTTT. The encoded protein is CASSPQGGDSPLHF.

In its sample, this clone was seen a few times. The rearrangement joins TRBV5-1 to TRBJ1-1; D possibly corresponds to TRBD1 (6 bases). V gave up 6 bases and J gave up 1 base, with 13 bases separating them. Germline loops: CDR1 SGHRS, CDR2 YFSETQ. This CDR3 spans 14 amino acids. The CDR3 sequence is CASTPVTGNTEAFF. CDR3 DNA sequence: TGCGCCAGCACCCCGGTGACAGGGAACACTGAAGCTTTCTTT. Full variable domain (missing parts from reference TRBV5-1 and TRBJ1-1): KAGVTQTPRYLIKTRGQQVTLSCSPISGHRSVSWYQQTPGQGLQFLFEYFSETQRNKGNFPGRFSGRQFSNSRSEMNVSTLELGDSALYLCASTPVTGNTEAFFGQGTRLTVV.